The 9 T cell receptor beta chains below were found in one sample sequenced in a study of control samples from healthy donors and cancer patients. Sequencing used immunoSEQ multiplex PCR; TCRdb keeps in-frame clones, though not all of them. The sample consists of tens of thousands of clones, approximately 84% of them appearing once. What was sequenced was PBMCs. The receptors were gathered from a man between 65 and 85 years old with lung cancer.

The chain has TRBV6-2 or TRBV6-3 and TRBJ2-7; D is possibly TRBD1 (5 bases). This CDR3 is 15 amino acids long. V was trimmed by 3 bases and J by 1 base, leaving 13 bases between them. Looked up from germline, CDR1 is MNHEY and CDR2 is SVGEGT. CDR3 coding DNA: TGTGCCAGCAGTTATGTGAGACAGTGGTCCTACGAGCAGTACTTC. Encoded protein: CASSYVRQWSYEQYF.

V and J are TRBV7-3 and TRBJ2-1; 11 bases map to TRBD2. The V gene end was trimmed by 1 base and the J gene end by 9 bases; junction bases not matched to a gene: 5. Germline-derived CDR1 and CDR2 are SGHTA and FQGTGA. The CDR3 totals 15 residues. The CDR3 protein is CASSLISGGAIEQFF. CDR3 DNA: TGTGCCAGCAGCTTAATTAGCGGGGGGGCCATTGAGCAGTTCTTC.

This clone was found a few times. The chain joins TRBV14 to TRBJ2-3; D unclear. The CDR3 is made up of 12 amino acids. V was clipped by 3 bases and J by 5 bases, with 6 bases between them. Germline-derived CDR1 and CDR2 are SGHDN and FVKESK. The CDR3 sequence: CASSHMRDTQYF. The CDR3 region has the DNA TGTGCCAGCAGCCATATGAGAGATACGCAGTATTTT.

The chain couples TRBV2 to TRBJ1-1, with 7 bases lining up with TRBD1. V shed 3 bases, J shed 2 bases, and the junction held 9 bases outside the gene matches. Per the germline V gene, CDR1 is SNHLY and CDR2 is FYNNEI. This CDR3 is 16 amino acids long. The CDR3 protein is CASSEGGDSLNTEAFF. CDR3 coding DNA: TGTGCCAGCAGTGAGGGAGGGGACAGCCTCAACACTGAAGCTTTCTTT.

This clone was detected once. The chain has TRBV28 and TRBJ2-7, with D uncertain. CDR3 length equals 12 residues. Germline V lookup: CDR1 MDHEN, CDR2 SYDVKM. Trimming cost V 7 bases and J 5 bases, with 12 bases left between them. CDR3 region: CASTTSDHEQYF. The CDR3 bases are TGTGCCAGCACCACCTCTGATCACGAGCAGTACTTC.

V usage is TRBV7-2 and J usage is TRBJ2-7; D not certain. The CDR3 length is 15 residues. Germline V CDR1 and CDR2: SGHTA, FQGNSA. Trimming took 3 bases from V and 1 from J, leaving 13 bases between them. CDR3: CASSFYSWDSYEQYF. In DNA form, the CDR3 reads TGTGCCAGCAGCTTTTACTCATGGGATTCCTACGAGCAGTACTTC. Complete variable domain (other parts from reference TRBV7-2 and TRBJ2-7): GAGVSQSPSNKVTEKGKDVELRCDPISGHTALYWYRQSLGQGLEFLIYFQGNSAPDKSGLPSDRFSAERTGGSVSTLTIQRTQQEDSAVYLCASSFYSWDSYEQYFGPGTRLTVT.

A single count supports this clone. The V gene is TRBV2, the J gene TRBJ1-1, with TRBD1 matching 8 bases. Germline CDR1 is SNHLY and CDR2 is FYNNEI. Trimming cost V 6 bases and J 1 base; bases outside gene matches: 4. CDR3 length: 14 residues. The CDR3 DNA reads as TGTGCCAGCAGCGCCGGGACAGGGAACACTGAAGCTTTCTTT. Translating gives CASSAGTGNTEAFF.

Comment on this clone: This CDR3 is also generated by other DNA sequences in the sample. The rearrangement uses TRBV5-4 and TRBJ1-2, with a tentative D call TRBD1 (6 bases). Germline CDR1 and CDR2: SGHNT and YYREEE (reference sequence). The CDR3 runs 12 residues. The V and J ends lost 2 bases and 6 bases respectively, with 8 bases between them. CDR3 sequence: CASSLSGDGYTF. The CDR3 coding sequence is TGTGCCAGCAGCTTATCAGGGGATGGCTACACCTTC. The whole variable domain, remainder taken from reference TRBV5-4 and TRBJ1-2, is ETGVTQSPTHLIKTRGQQVTLRCSSQSGHNTVSWYQQALGQGPQFIFQYYREEENGRGNFPPRFSGLQFPNYSSELNVNALELDDSALYLCASSLSGDGYTFGSGTRLTVV.

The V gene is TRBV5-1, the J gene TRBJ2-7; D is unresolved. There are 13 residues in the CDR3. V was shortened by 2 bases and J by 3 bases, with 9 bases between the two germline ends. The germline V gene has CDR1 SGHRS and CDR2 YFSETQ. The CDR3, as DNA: TGCGCCAGCAGCTTAGGCACCGGCTACGAGCAGTACTTC. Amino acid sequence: CASSLGTGYEQYF.